This TCR beta chain appears in the sequencing data of a study of cytomegalovirus exposure and HLA in healthy donors. Profiling relied on immunoSEQ multiplex PCR, and the TCRdb table lists in-frame clones only, not all of them. The table has fewer than 90,000 clones, around 94% seen once. V gave up 1 base and J gave up 7 bases, with 10 bases separating them. The CDR3 runs 14 residues. CDR1 MDHEN and CDR2 SYDVKM come from the germline V gene. On this clone: Its antigen is currently unknown.

Study results and caveats: The study labeled 164 TCR beta chains cytomegalovirus-associated.

The clonotype originates from a woman between 18 and 30 years old in good health and CMV-seropositive. The genes are TRBV28 and TRBJ1-4; D not certain. The specimen was PBMCs. The CDR3 DNA reads TGTGCCAGCAGTTTATTCCAAAGAGGTGAAAAACTGTTTTTT. Translation: CASSLFQRGEKLFF.